What follows are 3 T cell receptor beta chains derived from one specimen sequenced in a study of glioma-infiltrating T cells. Amplification of TCR alpha and beta CDR3 regions from RNA used iRepertoire nested multiplex PCR. TCRdb re-analysed the multiplex PCR reads in MiXCR, keeping a single row per CDR3 protein. The repertoire has 100,000 to 150,000 distinct CDR3 sequences, less than 30% of them found once; the top ten carry 15%. Sequencing was done on a sample of glioma tissue, nonneoplastic brain tissue, or PBMCs (not recorded which). Receptors originate from a human donor with low-grade glioma or glioblastoma, undergoing nonglioma brain surgery, or in good health (not recorded which).

This clonotype was counted only a few times. This chain connects TRBV7-7 to TRBJ2-3; D may be TRBD2 (5 bases). Germline values: CDR1 SSHAT, CDR2 FNYEAQ (reference sequence). The V gene lost 1 base and the J gene lost 7 bases, with 12 bases spanning the gap. The CDR3 has 14 residues. Here the CDR3 DNA reads TGTGCCAGCAGCTTAGGAACGGGATTAAATACGCAGTATTTT. Amino acid sequence: CASSLGTGLNTQYF.

This clonotype was seen repeatedly, ten times or more. The V call is TRBV6-1, the J call TRBJ2-1; TRBD2 aligns across 12 bases. J gave up 9 bases and V 8 bases, and 8 bases lay outside the gene matches. CDR3 length: 14 residues. Germline CDR1 and CDR2: MNHNS and SASEGT. The CDR3, as DNA: TGTGCCAGCCGTCAGACTAGCGGGAGTCGTGAGCAGTTCTTC. It specifies CASRQTSGSREQFF.

The chain links TRBV11-2 to TRBJ2-1, with D possibly matching TRBD1 (5 bases). Germline assignment: CDR1 SGHAT and CDR2 FQNNGV. This CDR3 has 13 amino acids. The V and J ends lost 2 bases and 4 bases respectively, with 6 bases between them. For the CDR3, the DNA is TGTGCCAGCAGCTTACAGGGTTACAATGAGCAGTTCTTC. It is translated as CASSLQGYNEQFF.